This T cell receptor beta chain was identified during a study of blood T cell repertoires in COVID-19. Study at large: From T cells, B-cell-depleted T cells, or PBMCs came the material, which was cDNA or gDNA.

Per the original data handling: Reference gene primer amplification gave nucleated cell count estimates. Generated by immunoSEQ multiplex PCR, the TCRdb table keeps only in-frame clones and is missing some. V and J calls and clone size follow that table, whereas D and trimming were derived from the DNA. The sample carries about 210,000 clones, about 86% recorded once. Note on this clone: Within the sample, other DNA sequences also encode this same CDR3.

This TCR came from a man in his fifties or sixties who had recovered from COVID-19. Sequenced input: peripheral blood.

The CDR3 is CASSVQGNEQFF. In DNA form, the CDR3 reads TGTGCCAGCAGCGTCCAGGGCAATGAGCAGTTCTTC. The chain is built from TRBV9 and TRBJ2-1; weak D call: TRBD1 (5 bases). The V gene lost 2 bases and the J gene lost 6 bases, with 6 bases spanning the gap. This CDR3 region has 12 residues. Germline V gene sequence: CDR1 SGDLS, CDR2 YYNGEE.